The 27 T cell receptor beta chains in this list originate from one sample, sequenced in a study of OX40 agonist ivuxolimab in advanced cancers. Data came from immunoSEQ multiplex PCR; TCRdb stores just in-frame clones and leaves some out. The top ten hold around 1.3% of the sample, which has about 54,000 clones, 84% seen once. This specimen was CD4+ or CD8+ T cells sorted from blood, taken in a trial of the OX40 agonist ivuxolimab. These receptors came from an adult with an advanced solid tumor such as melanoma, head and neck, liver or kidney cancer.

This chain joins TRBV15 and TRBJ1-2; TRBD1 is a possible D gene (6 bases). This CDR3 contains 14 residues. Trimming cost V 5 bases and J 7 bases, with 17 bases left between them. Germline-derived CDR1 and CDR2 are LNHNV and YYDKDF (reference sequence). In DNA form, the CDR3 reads TGTGCCACCAGCTCCAGATTGACAGGTTCTGGCTACACCTTC. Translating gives CATSSRLTGSGYTF.

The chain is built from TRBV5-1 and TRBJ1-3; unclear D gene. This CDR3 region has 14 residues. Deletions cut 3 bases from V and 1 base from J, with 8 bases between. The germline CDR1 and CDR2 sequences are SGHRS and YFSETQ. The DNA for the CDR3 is TGCGCCAGCAGCTCTAGTGGGTCTGGAAACACCATATATTTT. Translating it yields CASSSSGSGNTIYF.

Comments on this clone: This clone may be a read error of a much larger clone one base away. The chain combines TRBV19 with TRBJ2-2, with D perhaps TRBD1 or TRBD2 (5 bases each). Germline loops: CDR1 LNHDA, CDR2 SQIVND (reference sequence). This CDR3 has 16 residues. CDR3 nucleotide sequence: TGTGCCAGTAGTATTCGGGGCACGTTCAGCTCCGGGGAGCTGCTTTTT. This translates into CASSIRGTFSSGELLF.

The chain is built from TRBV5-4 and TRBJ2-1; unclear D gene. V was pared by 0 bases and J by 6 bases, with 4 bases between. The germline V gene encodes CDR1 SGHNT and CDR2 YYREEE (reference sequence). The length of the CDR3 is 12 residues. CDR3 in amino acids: CASSLGGNEQFF. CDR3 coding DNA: TGTGCCAGCAGCTTGGGGGGCAATGAGCAGTTCTTC.

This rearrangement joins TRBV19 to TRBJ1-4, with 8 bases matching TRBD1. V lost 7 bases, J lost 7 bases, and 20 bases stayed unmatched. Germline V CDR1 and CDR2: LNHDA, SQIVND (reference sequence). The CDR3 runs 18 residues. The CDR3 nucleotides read TGTGCCAGTACTATCCGGACAGGGAGGATCCGGGGGCTTGAAAAACTGTTTTTT. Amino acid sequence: CASTIRTGRIRGLEKLFF.

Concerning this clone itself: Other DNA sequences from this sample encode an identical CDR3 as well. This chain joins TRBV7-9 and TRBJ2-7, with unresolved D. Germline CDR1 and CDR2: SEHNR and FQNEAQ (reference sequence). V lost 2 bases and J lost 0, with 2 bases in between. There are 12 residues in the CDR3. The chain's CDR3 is CASSLSSYEQYF. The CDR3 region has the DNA TGTGCCAGCAGCTTAAGCTCCTACGAGCAGTACTTC.

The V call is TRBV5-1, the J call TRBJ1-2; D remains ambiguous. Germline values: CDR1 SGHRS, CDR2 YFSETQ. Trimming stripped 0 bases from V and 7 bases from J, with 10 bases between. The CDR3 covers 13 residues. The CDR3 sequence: CASSLGGPPGYTF. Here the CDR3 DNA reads TGCGCCAGCAGCTTGGGAGGGCCTCCTGGCTACACCTTC.

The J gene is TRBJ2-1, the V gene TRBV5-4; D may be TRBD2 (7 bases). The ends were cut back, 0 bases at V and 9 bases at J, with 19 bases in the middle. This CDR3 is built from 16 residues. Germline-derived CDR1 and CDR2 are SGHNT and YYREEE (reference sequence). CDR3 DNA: TGTGCCAGCAGCTTGGATCCTGGCAGGGAGGGGGGTGAGCAGTTCTTC. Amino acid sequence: CASSLDPGREGGEQFF.

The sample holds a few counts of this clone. CDR3 bases: TGTGCCAGCAGCAGATCAAGTTATGCTTCCTACGAGCAGTACTTC. Its protein product is CASSRSSYASYEQYF. The chain couples TRBV9 to TRBJ2-7; D is uncertain. Trimming shortened V by 4 bases and J by 1 base, and 15 bases separated the two germline ends. CDR1 and CDR2 (germline): SGDLS, YYNGEE. This CDR3 region has 15 residues.

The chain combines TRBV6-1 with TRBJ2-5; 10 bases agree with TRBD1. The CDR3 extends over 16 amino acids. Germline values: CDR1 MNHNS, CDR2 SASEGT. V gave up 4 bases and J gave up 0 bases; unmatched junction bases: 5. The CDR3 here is CASSGRQGAYQETQYF. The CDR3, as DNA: TGTGCCAGCAGTGGAAGACAGGGGGCTTACCAAGAGACCCAGTACTTC.

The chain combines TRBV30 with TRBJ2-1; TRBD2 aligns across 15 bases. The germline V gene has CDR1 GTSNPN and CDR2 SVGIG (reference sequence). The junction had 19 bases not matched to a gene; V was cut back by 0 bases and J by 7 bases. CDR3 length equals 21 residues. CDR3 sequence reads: CAWSVFGGLAGGWGLDNEQFF. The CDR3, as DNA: TGTGCCTGGAGTGTCTTTGGGGGACTAGCGGGAGGATGGGGGCTTGATAATGAGCAGTTCTTC. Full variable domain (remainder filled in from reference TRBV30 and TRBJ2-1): SQTIHQWPATLVQPVGSPLSLECTVEGTSNPNLYWYRQAAGRGLQLLFYSVGIGQISSEVPQNLSASRPQDRQFILSSKKLLLSDSGFYLCAWSVFGGLAGGWGLDNEQFFGPGTRLTVL.

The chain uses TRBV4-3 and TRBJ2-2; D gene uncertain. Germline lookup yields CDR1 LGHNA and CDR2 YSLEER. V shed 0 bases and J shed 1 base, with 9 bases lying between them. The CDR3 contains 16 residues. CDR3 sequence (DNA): TGCGCCAGCAGCCAAGATTTAGCAGGGAACACCGGGGAGCTGTTTTTT. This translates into CASSQDLAGNTGELFF.

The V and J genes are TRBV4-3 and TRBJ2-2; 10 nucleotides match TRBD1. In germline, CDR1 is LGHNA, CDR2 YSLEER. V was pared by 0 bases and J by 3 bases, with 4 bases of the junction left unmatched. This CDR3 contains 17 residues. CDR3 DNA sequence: TGCGCCAGCAGCCAAGATTCGGGGACAGGGGACACCGGGGAGCTGTTTTTT. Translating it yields CASSQDSGTGDTGELFF.

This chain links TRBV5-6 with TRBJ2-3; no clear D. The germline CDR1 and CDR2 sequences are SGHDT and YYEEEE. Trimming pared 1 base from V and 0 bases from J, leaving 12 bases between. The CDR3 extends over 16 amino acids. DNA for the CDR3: TGTGCCAGCAGCTTGCCGAGCGCCTTTAGCACAGATACGCAGTATTTT. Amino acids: CASSLPSAFSTDTQYF. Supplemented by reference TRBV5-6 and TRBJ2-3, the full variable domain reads DAGVTQSPTHLIKTRGQQVTLRCSPKSGHDTVSWYQQALGQGPQFIFQYYEEEERQRGNFPDRFSGHQFPNYSSELNVNALLLGDSALYLCASSLPSAFSTDTQYFGPGTRLTVL.

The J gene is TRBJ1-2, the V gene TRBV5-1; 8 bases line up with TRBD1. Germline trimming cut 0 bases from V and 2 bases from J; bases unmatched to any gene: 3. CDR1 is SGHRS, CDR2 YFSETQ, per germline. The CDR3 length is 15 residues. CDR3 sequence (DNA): TGCGCCAGCAGCTTGGATGGACAGGGAAACTATGGCTACACCTTC. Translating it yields CASSLDGQGNYGYTF.

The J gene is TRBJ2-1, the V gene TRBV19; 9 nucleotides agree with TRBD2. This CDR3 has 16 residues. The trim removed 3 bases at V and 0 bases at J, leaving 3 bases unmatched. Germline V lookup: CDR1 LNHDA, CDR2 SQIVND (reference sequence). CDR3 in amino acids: CASSIDSGSSYNEQFF. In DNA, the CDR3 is TGTGCCAGTAGTATTGATAGCGGGAGCTCCTACAATGAGCAGTTCTTC.

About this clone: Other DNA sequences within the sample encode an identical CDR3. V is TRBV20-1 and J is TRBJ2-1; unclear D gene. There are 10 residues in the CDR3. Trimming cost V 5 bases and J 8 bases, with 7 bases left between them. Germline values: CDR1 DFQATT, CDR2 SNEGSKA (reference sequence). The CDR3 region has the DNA TGCAGTGCTTCCGACCATGAGCAGTTCTTC. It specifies CSASDHEQFF.

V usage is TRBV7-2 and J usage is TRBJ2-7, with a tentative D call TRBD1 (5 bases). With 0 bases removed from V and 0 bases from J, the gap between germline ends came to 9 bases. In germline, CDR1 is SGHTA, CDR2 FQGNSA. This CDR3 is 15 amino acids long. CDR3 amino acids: CASSLAGVPSYEQYF. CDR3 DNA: TGTGCCAGCAGCTTAGCAGGGGTCCCCTCCTACGAGCAGTACTTC.

The CDR3 sequence: CASTRAYEQYF. Here the CDR3 DNA reads TGTGCCAGCACTCGGGCCTACGAGCAGTACTTC. V usage is TRBV28 and J usage is TRBJ2-7; D not certain. CDR1 and CDR2 from the germline V gene are MDHEN and SYDVKM. The CDR3 totals 11 residues. The V end lost 7 bases, the J end lost 2 bases, and 6 bases lay between the germline ends.

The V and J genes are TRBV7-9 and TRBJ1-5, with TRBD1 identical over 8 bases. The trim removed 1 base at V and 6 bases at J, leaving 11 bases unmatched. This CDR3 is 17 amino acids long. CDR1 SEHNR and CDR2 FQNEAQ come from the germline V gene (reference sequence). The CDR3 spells CASSLGGTGTGLQPQHF. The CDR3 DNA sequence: TGTGCCAGCAGCTTAGGAGGAACAGGGACAGGCCTTCAGCCCCAGCATTTT.

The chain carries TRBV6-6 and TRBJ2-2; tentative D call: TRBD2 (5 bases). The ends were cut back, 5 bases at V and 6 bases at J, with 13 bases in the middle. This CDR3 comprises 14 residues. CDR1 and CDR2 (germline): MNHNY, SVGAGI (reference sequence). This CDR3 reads CASSRYPEAGELFF. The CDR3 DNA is TGTGCCAGCAGTCGGTACCCGGAGGCCGGGGAGCTGTTTTTT.

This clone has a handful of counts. The CDR3 DNA follows: TGCAGCGTTGTAAAGTTACGGGAGCGGAACTACGAGCAGTACTTC. As protein: CSVVKLRERNYEQYF. The V and J genes are TRBV29-1 and TRBJ2-7; tentative D call: TRBD2 (6 bases). The CDR3 totals 15 residues. The V gene lost 4 bases and the J gene lost 3 bases, with 19 bases spanning the gap. The V gene's germline CDR1 is SQVTM and CDR2 ANQGSEA.

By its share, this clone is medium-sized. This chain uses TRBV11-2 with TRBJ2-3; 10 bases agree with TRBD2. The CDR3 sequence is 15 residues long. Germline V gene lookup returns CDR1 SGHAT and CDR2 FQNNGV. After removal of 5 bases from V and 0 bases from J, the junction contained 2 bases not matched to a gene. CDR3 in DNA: TGTGCCAGCAGCGGACTAGCGGTTAGCACAGATACGCAGTATTTT. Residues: CASSGLAVSTDTQYF.

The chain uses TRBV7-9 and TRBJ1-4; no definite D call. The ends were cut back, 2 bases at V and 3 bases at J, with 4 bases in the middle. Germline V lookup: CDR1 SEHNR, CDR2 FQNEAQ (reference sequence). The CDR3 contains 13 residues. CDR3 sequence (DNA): TGTGCCAGCAGCTTAAGACCTAATGAAAAACTGTTTTTT. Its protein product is CASSLRPNEKLFF.

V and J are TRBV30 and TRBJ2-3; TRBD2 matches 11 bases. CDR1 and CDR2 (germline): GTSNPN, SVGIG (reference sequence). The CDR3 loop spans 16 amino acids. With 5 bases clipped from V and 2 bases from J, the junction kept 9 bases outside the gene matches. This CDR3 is CAWGGGLAGHTDTQYF. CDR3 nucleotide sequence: TGTGCCTGGGGTGGAGGACTAGCGGGTCACACAGATACGCAGTATTTT.

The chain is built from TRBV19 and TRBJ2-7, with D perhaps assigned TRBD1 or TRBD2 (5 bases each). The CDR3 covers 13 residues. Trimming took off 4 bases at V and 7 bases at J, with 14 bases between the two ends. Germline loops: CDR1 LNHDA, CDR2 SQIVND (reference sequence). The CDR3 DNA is TGTGCCAGTAGTACAGGGCCGTCGGGGGAGCAGTACTTC. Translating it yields CASSTGPSGEQYF.

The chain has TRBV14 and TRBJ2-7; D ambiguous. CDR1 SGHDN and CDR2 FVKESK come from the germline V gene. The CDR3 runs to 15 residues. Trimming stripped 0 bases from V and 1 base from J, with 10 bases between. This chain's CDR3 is CASSQDILASYEQYF. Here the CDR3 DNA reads TGTGCCAGCAGCCAAGATATACTGGCTTCCTACGAGCAGTACTTC.